One sample yielded the 6 T cell receptor beta chains listed below, sequenced in a study of post-analysis software for immune sequencing data. The study, taken as a whole, reports: About 5 TRBV segments were significantly more frequent in patients than in controls. TRBV5-6, TRBV5-1 and TRBV20-1 were among these segments.

TCR beta libraries were prepared from cDNA with unique molecular identifiers. TCRdb fed the PCR reads into MiXCR, producing one record per CDR3 protein. The sample carries about 800,000 distinct CDR3 sequences, roughly 29% recorded once. Their antigens are not known. The sequencing input was blood. These receptors all come from a girl aged 5 to 17 with multiple sclerosis.

The table lists this clonotype with a few counts. The chain carries TRBV12-3 or TRBV12-4 and TRBJ1-5, with unresolved D. The V end lost 6 bases, the J end lost 2 bases, and 17 bases lay between the germline ends. The CDR3 has 16 residues. CDR3 sequence (DNA): TGTGCCAGCAGCCTAACGTCGCCCTTCGGCAATCAGCCCCAGCATTTT. Its translation is CASSLTSPFGNQPQHF.

This clonotype was observed a few times. V and J are TRBV12-5 and TRBJ2-7, with 8 bases that match TRBD1. The V and J ends lost 7 bases and 1 base, in that order; junction bases with no gene match: 15. This CDR3 is 17 amino acids long. Germline CDR1 LGHNT, CDR2 FRNRAP. The CDR3 region is CASALKISGQVSYEQYF. The CDR3 DNA reads TGTGCTAGTGCGCTGAAGATCTCGGGACAGGTTTCCTACGAGCAGTACTTC.

The CDR3 region is CASSRTSGRVAYF. The CDR3 nucleotides read TGTGCCAGCAGTCGTACTAGCGGGAGGGTAGCGTACTTC. J is TRBJ2-4 and V is TRBV12-3 or TRBV12-4; 13 bases are a match to TRBD2. V lost 5 bases, J lost 15 bases, and 7 bases stayed unmatched. The CDR3 runs 13 residues.

This clonotype occurred a few times. The V and J genes are TRBV6-5 and TRBJ2-3; D uncertain. V lost 6 bases, J lost 0 bases, and 10 bases lay in between. In germline, CDR1 is MNHEY, CDR2 SVGAGI. The CDR3 length is 14 residues. CDR3 region: CASSRGDSTDTQYF. In DNA, the CDR3 is TGTGCCAGCAGCCGCGGAGATAGCACAGATACGCAGTATTTT.

The chain combines TRBV24-1 with TRBJ2-1; 7 bases fit TRBD2. Trimming at V came to 2 bases and at J to 5 bases, leaving 5 bases not matched to a gene. Germline lookup yields CDR1 KGHDR and CDR2 SFDVKD. This CDR3 is built from 15 residues. Written as DNA, the CDR3 is TGTGCCACCAGTGATTGGGGGGGGTTCGACAATGAGCAGTTCTTC. Encoded protein: CATSDWGGFDNEQFF.

The V and J genes are TRBV29-1 and TRBJ1-4, with D maybe TRBD1 (6 bases). V dropped 3 bases and J dropped 6 bases, with 20 bases sitting between them. The length of the CDR3 is 16 residues. Germline V gives CDR1 SQVTM, CDR2 ANQGSEA. The DNA of the CDR3 is TGCAGCGTTGATCTGATCGGAGGGCAGGGGCATGAAAAACTGTTTTTT. Translation gives CSVDLIGGQGHEKLFF.